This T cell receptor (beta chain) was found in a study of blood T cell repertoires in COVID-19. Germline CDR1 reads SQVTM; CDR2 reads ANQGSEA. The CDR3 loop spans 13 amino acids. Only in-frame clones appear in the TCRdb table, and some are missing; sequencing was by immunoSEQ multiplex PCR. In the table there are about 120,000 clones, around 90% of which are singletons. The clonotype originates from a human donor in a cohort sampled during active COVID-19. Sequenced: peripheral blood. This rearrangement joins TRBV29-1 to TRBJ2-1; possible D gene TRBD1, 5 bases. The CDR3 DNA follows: TGCAGTTTATCTGTTACCAGGGACAATGAGCAGTTCTTC. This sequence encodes CSLSVTRDNEQFF.